This T cell receptor beta chain originates from a study of technical replicates of blood from a few donors (dated by TCRdb to 2016 to 2017). Library preparation used the immunoSEQ multiplex PCR assay. As stored in TCRdb, this immuneACCESS dataset retains in-frame rearrangements with V and J assigned. A fraction of the clones does not appear; measured against another copy, unresolved V genes explain less than half of the discrepancy, and the remainder lacks a known reason. This sample lists 60,000 to 70,000 clones; approximately 86% were detected once. The leading ten clones occupy approximately 5.4% of the sample. As for this clone: Its binding antigen is unknown. There are no base qualities to consult, and no much larger clone falls within one base.

The germline V gene (reference sequence) yields SEHNR for CDR1 and FQNEAQ for CDR2. Trimmed from V: 3 bases; trimmed from J: 2 bases; junction bases lacking a gene match: 8. The CDR3, from cysteine to phenylalanine, totals 18 residues. The sequence is cut down to CDR3 DNA, 54 bases in frame from base 1. The sample comprised PBMCs. In this chain, TRBV7-9 is recombined with TRBJ2-5; the central 14 bases match TRBD2. This TCR was recovered from a human donor in good health. Some clones in this sample may be carry-over from other donors' samples. The DNA sequence follows: TGTGCCAGCAGCTTCAGACTAGCGGGGGGGCCGGAGCAAGAGACCCAGTACTTC. Translated, it reads CASSFRLAGGPEQETQYF.